Below are 2 T cell receptor beta chains sequenced from a single sample in a study of cytomegalovirus exposure and HLA in healthy donors. The PCR used 60 Vbeta and 13 Jbeta primers. Using immunoSEQ multiplex PCR, the repertoire was profiled, and TCRdb retains in-frame clones only, with some absent. The sample comprises roughly 77,000 clones, about three quarters of which are singletons, and around 4.3% rests with the top ten. The material sequenced was PBMCs. The source is a man in his forties in good health and CMV-seronegative.

The rearrangement joins TRBV11-3 to TRBJ1-1, with 9 positions matching TRBD1. CDR3 length equals 15 residues. With V trimmed by 3 bases and J by 11 bases, 13 bases remained unmatched. CDR1 is SGHNT, CDR2 YENEEA, per germline. Here the CDR3 reads CASSFSPDRGQKAFF. CDR3 in DNA: TGTGCCAGCAGCTTTAGCCCGGACAGGGGACAGAAGGCTTTCTTT.

The chain is built from TRBV30 and TRBJ2-1; perhaps TRBD2 as D (6 bases). Germline CDR1 GTSNPN, CDR2 SVGIG (reference sequence). There are 13 residues in the CDR3. The ends were cut back, 5 bases at V and 7 bases at J, with 15 bases in the middle. The CDR3 region is CAWLGGVANEQFF. CDR3 DNA sequence: TGTGCCTGGCTGGGGGGAGTGGCGAATGAGCAGTTCTTC.